The present TCR beta chain was sequenced within a study of CD8+CD57+ T cells in acquired aplastic anemia. General study findings and limits: A set of around 30 CD8+ CDR3 sequences was shared between patients and controls, and these sequences appeared highly expressed in patients. Any difference that existed in CD8+ Simpson's diversity between patients and controls was not significant.

Sequencing was done on patients that had shown CD8+CD57+ cell expansion by flow cytometry. Germline V CDR1 and CDR2: LNHDA, SQIVND (reference sequence). The ends were cut back, 3 bases at V and 1 base at J, with 3 bases in the middle. The CDR3 totals 13 residues. Genomic DNA was employed as the template in profiling TCR beta VDJ and CDR3. TCRdb reprocessed the reads via MiXCR and lists one record per CDR3 protein. The data hold roughly 160,000 distinct CDR3 sequences, with 60% to 80% observed a single time. Note on this clonotype: Antigen specificity is unknown.

This chain links TRBV19 with TRBJ2-2, with no clear D. The sequenced sample consisted of sorted CD4+, CD8+, or CD8+CD57+ T cells (not recorded which) from PBMCs. This clonotype was obtained from a human donor with aplastic anemia. The CDR3 DNA reads TGTGCCAGTAGTATTGGGAACACCGGGGAGCTGTTTTTT. This sequence encodes CASSIGNTGELFF.